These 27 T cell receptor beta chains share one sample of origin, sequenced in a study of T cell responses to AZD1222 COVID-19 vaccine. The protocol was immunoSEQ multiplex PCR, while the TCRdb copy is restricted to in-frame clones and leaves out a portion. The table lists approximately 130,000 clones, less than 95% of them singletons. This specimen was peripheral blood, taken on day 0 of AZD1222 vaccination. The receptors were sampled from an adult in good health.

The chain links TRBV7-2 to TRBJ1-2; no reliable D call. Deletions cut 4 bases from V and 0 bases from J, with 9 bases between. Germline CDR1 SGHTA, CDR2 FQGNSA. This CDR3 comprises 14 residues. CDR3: CASSSRKANYGYTF. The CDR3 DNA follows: TGTGCCAGCAGCTCACGAAAAGCTAACTATGGCTACACCTTC.

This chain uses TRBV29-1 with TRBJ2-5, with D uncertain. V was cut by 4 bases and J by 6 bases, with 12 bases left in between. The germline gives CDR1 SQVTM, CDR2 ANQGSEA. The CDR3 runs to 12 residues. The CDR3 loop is CSVVWAGQTQYF. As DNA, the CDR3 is TGCAGCGTTGTGTGGGCAGGTCAGACCCAGTACTTC.

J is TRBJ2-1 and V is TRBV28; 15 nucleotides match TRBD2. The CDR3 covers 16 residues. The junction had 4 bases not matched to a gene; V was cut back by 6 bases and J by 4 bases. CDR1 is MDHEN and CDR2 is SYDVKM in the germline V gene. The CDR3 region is CASSPGLAGGYNEQFF. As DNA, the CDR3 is TGTGCCAGCAGCCCGGGACTAGCGGGAGGTTACAATGAGCAGTTCTTC.

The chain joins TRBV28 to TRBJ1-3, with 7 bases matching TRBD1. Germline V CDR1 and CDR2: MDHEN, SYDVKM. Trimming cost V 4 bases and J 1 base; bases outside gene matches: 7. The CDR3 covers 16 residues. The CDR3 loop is CASSSAGGLSGNTIYF. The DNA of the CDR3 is TGTGCCAGCAGTTCCGCAGGGGGTCTGTCTGGAAACACCATATATTTT.

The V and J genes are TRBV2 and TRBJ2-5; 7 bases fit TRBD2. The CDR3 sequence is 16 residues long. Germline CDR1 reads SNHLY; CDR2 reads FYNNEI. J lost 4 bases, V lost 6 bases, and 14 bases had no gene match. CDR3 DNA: TGTGCCAGCAGGCGGGCGTCGCAGGGAGGGAGAGAGACCCAGTACTTC. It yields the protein CASRRASQGGRETQYF.

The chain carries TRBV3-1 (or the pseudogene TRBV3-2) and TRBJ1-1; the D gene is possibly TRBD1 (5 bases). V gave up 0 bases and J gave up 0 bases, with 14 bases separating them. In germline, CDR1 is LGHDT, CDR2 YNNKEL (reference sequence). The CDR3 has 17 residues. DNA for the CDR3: TGTGCCAGCAGCCAAGATATCAGACAGATTTTGAACACTGAAGCTTTCTTT. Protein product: CASSQDIRQILNTEAFF.

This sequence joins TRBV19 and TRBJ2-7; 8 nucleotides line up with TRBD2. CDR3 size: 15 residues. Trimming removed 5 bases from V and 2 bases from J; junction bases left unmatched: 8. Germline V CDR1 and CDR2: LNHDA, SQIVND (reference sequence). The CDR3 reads CASSSRTSSTYEQYF. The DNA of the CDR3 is TGTGCCAGTAGTTCCCGGACTAGCTCGACCTACGAGCAGTACTTC.

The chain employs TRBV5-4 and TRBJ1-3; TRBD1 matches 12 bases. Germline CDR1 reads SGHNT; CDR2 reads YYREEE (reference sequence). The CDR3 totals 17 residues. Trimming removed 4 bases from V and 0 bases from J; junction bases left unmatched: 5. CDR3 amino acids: CASSLGTGGASGNTIYF. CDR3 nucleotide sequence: TGTGCCAGCAGCCTTGGGACAGGGGGCGCCTCTGGAAACACCATATATTTT.

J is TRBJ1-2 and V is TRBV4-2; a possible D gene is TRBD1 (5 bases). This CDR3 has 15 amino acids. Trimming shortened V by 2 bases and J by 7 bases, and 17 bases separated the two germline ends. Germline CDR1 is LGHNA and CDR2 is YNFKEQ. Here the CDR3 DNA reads TGTGCCAGCAGCCAAAGGGCCGGGGGAGGAGGTGGCTACACCTTC. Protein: CASSQRAGGGGGYTF.

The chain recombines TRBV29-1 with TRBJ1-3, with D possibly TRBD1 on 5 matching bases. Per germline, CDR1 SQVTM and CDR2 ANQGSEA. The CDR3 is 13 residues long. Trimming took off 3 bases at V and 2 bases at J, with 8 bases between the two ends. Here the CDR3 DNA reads TGCAGCGTTGAGCGGGGGACTGGAAACACCATATATTTT. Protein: CSVERGTGNTIYF.

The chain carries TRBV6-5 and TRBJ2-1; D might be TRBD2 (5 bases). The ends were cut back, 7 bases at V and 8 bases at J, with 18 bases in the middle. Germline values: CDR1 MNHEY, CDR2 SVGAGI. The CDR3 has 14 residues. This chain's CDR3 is CASKREWSGYEQFF. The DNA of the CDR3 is TGTGCCAGCAAACGAGAATGGTCGGGATATGAGCAGTTCTTC.

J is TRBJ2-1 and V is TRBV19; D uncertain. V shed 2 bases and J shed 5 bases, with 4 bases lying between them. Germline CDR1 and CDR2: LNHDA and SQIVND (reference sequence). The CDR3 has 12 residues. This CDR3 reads CASSITHNEQFF. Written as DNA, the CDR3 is TGTGCCAGTAGTATAACCCACAATGAGCAGTTCTTC. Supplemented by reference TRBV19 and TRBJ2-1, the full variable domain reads DGGITQSPKYLFRKEGQNVTLSCEQNLNHDAMYWYRQDPGQGLRLIYYSQIVNDFQKGDIAEGYSVSREKKESFPLTVTSAQKNPTAFYLCASSITHNEQFFGPGTRLTVL.

The CDR3 nucleotides read TGTGCCAGCAGTCCCCCGAAGGGTCCAGATACGCAGTATTTT. Amino acid sequence: CASSPPKGPDTQYF. V is TRBV28 and J is TRBJ2-3; D is ambiguous. CDR1 is MDHEN, CDR2 SYDVKM, per germline. Trimming shortened V by 5 bases and J by 4 bases, and 13 bases separated the two germline ends. CDR3 length: 14 residues.

DNA for the CDR3: TGTGCCTGGAATCAGGGGCAGTGGGACTACGAGCAGTACTTC. It encodes CAWNQGQWDYEQYF. The V call is TRBV30, the J call TRBJ2-7; possibly TRBD1 for D (6 bases). The V gene lost 4 bases and the J gene lost 3 bases, with 16 bases spanning the gap. Germline loops: CDR1 GTSNPN, CDR2 SVGIG (reference sequence). CDR3 length: 14 amino acids.

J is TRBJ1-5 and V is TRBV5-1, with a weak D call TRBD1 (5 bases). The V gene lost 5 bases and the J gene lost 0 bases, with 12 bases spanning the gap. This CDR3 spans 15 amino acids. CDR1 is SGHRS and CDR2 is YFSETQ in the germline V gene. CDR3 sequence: CASRPTGTSNQPQHF. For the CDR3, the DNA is TGCGCCAGCAGGCCCACCGGGACTAGCAATCAGCCCCAGCATTTT.

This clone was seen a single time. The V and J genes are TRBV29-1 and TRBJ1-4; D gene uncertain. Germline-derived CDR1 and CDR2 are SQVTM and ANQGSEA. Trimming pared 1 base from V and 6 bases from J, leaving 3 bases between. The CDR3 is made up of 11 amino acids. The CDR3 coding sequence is TGCAGCGTTGAAGCGGATGAAAAACTGTTTTTT. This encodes CSVEADEKLFF.

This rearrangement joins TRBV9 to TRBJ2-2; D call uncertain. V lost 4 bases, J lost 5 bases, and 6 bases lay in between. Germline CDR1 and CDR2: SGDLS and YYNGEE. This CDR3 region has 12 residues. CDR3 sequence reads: CASSTPTGELFF. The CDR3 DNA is TGTGCCAGCAGCACCCCGACCGGGGAGCTGTTTTTT.

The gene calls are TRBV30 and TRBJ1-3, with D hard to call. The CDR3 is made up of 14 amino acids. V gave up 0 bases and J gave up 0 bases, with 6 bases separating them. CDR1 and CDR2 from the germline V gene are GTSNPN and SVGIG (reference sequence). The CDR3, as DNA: TGTGCCTGGAGTGTAGGGCACTCTGGAAACACCATATATTTT. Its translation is CAWSVGHSGNTIYF.

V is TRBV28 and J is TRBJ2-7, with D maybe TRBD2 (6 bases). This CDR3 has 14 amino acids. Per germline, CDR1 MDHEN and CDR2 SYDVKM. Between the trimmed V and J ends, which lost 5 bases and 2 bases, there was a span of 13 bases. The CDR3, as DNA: TGTGCCAGCAGTGGGACTGCCCTAGCCTACGAGCAGTACTTC. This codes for CASSGTALAYEQYF.

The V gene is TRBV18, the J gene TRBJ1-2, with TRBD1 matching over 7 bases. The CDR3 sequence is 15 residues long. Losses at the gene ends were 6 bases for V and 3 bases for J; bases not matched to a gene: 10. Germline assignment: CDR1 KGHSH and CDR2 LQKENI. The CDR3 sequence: CASSPNTGADYGYTF. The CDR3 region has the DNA TGTGCCAGCTCCCCAAATACAGGGGCTGACTATGGCTACACCTTC. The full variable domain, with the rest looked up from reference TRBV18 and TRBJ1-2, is NAGVMQNPRHLVRRRGQEARLRCSPMKGHSHVYWYRQLPEEGLKFMVYLQKENIIDESGMPKERFSAEFPKEGPSILRIQQVVRGDSAAYFCASSPNTGADYGYTFGSGTRLTVV.

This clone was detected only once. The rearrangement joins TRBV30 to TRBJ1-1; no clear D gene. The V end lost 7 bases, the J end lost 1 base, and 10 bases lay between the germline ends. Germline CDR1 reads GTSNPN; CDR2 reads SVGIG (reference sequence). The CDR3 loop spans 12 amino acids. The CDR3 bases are TGTGCCTCCTTAAACGGGAACACTGAAGCTTTCTTT. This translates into CASLNGNTEAFF.

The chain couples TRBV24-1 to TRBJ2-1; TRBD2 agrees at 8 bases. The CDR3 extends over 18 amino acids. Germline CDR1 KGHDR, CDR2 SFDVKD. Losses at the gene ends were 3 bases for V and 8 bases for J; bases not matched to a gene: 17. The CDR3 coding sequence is TGTGCCACCAGTGATCCCGCCGGGACTAGGGGGTACGGCGATGAGCAGTTCTTC. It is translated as CATSDPAGTRGYGDEQFF.

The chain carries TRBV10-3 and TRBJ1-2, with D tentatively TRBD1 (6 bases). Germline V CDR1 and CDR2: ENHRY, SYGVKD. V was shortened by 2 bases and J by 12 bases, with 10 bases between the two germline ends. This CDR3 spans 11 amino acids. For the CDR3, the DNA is TGTGCCATCAGTGAGGGGGGCCCGCACACCTTC. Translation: CAISEGGPHTF.

The CDR3 DNA reads as TGTGCCAGCAGCACCCGACAGGGAGGCGAGCAGTACTTC. This sequence encodes CASSTRQGGEQYF. The V call is TRBV7-9, the J call TRBJ2-7; D might be TRBD1 (7 bases). CDR3 length: 13 residues. Per germline, CDR1 SEHNR and CDR2 FQNEAQ (reference sequence). V lost 5 bases and J lost 6, with 14 bases in between.

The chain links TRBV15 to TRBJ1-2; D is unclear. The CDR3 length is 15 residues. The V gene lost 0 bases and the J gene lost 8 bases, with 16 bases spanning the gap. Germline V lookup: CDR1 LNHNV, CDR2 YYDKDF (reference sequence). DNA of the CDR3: TGTGCCACCAGCAGAGAGAAGTCGGCCCAGTCCGGCTACACCTTC. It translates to CATSREKSAQSGYTF.

DNA for the CDR3: TGTGCCACCAGCAGAGATCTTCTTAGTCCTGGAAACACCATATATTTT. As protein: CATSRDLLSPGNTIYF. The V and J genes are TRBV15 and TRBJ1-3; D not resolved. CDR1 LNHNV and CDR2 YYDKDF come from the germline V gene (reference sequence). This CDR3 region has 16 residues. V was trimmed by 0 bases and J by 2 bases, leaving 11 bases between them.

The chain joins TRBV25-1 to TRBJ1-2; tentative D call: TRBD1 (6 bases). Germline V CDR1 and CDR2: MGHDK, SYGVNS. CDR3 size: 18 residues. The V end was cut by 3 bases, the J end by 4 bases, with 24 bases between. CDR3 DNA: TGTGCCAGCAGTGAGTCCCGAGGAGGCTTTGGGGGCGCCTATGGCTACACCTTC. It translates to CASSESRGGFGGAYGYTF.